Following are 9 T cell receptor beta chains from one sample sequenced in a study of blood T cell repertoires in COVID-19. Some clones are missing from TCRdb's copy, which holds only in-frame ones; the method was immunoSEQ multiplex PCR. The table records hundreds of thousands of clones, 87% of them present only once. The material sequenced was PBMCs or T cells enriched from blood (not recorded which). These receptor sequences come from a woman aged 25 to 45 who had recovered from COVID-19.

The genes are TRBV7-9 and TRBJ2-1; D not certain. This CDR3 comprises 16 residues. Germline-derived CDR1 and CDR2 are SEHNR and FQNEAQ (reference sequence). V was shortened by 2 bases and J by 0 bases, with 11 bases between the two germline ends. CDR3 DNA sequence: TGTGCCAGCAGCTTATCTATGAGGAGCTCCTACAATGAGCAGTTCTTC. Protein: CASSLSMRSSYNEQFF.

V is TRBV5-4 and J is TRBJ2-7; TRBD2 matches at 12 bases. There are 17 residues in the CDR3. Unmatched junction bases numbered 9, after V lost 5 bases and J lost 0 bases. Germline V gives CDR1 SGHNT, CDR2 YYREEE (reference sequence). The CDR3 loop is CASSSGTSGQSSYEQYF. The CDR3 DNA follows: TGTGCCAGCAGTTCCGGGACTAGCGGGCAGAGCTCCTACGAGCAGTACTTC.

The chain combines TRBV10-2 with TRBJ2-3; D is ambiguous. Germline V gene data show CDR1 as WSHSY and CDR2 as SAAADI. The CDR3 has 11 residues. V was shortened by 3 bases and J by 6 bases, with 4 bases between the two germline ends. This chain's CDR3 is CASSEQDTQYF. The CDR3, as DNA: TGCGCCAGCAGTGAACAGGATACGCAGTATTTT.

This chain links TRBV5-1 with TRBJ2-7; tentative D call: TRBD1 (6 bases). This CDR3 has 15 residues. V gave up 0 bases and J gave up 3 bases, with 13 bases separating them. Germline V CDR1 and CDR2: SGHRS, YFSETQ. CDR3: CASSLDGQWGYEQYF. Here the CDR3 DNA reads TGCGCCAGCAGCTTGGACGGACAGTGGGGCTACGAGCAGTACTTC.

This clone was seen a single time. The chain couples TRBV19 to TRBJ2-1; 12 bases line up with TRBD2. V gave up 7 bases and J gave up 7 bases; unmatched junction bases: 5. The CDR3 is made up of 14 amino acids. Germline V CDR1 and CDR2: LNHDA, SQIVND (reference sequence). CDR3 region: CASTGLAGPNEQFF. DNA of the CDR3: TGTGCCAGTACAGGACTAGCGGGACCTAATGAGCAGTTCTTC.

The chain carries TRBV27 and TRBJ2-7, with 11 bases aligning to TRBD2. The CDR3 contains 15 residues. CDR1 and CDR2 (germline): MNHEY, SMNVEV (reference sequence). Trimming removed 3 bases from V and 0 bases from J; junction bases left unmatched: 1. For the CDR3, the DNA is TGTGCCAGCAGTTTGACTAGCGGGATCTCCTACGAGCAGTACTTC. The encoded protein is CASSLTSGISYEQYF.

This clone was observed once. Other nucleotide sequences in the sample specify the same CDR3. The chain has TRBV19 and TRBJ1-2; 8 bases align to TRBD1. This CDR3 is built from 14 residues. Trimming cost V 6 bases and J 5 bases; bases outside gene matches: 8. Germline lookup yields CDR1 LNHDA and CDR2 SQIVND (reference sequence). CDR3 sequence (DNA): TGTGCCAGTAGCCCCGGGACAGGAACATATGGCTACACCTTC. This encodes CASSPGTGTYGYTF.

This chain connects TRBV7-9 to TRBJ1-1; the match to TRBD1 covers 7 bases. This CDR3 has 12 residues. The trim removed 5 bases at V and 5 bases at J, leaving 2 bases unmatched. Germline V lookup: CDR1 SEHNR, CDR2 FQNEAQ (reference sequence). CDR3 in DNA: TGTGCCAGCAGCCCAGGGGGAACTGAAGCTTTCTTT. This codes for CASSPGGTEAFF.

This clone was counted only a few times. The rearrangement uses TRBV19 and TRBJ2-2, with 10 bases identical to TRBD1. The CDR3 is 15 amino acids. CDR1 LNHDA and CDR2 SQIVND come from the germline V gene (reference sequence). V lost 9 bases, J lost 2 bases, and 6 bases stayed unmatched. In DNA form, the CDR3 reads TGTGCCAGCTCCCGGACAGGGGGTAACACCGGGGAGCTGTTTTTT. Translated, it gives CASSRTGGNTGELFF.